These 15 T cell receptor beta chains share one sample of origin, sequenced in a study of OX40 agonist ivuxolimab in advanced cancers. Library method: the immunoSEQ multiplex PCR assay. In its TCRdb copy, this immuneACCESS table keeps in-frame sequences only and misses some clones. Where compared with another copy, unresolved V genes explain less than half of these, and the others have no known cause. The sample table shows fewer than 75,000 clones, and around nine tenths are seen once. The top ten clones comprise about 0.62% of the sample. The starting material was CD4+ or CD8+ T cells sorted from blood, obtained in a trial of the OX40 agonist ivuxolimab. Source of these receptors: an adult with an advanced solid tumor such as melanoma, head and neck, liver or kidney cancer.

The CDR3: CASTNQNNEQFF. CDR3 coding DNA: TGTGCCAGCACAAACCAGAACAATGAGCAGTTCTTC. The chain is built from TRBV6-6 and TRBJ2-1; no clear D. The CDR3 covers 12 residues. V lost 7 bases and J 5 bases, leaving 9 bases between the germline ends. The germline gives CDR1 MNHNY, CDR2 SVGAGI (reference sequence).

V is TRBV11-2 and J is TRBJ2-7; unclear D gene. The V and J ends lost 0 bases and 2 bases respectively, with 8 bases between them. Germline loops: CDR1 SGHAT, CDR2 FQNNGV. The CDR3 has 14 residues. CDR3 sequence: CASSLDAQAYEQYF. The DNA of the CDR3 is TGTGCCAGCAGCTTAGATGCTCAAGCCTACGAGCAGTACTTC.

A single count supports this clone. This chain connects TRBV9 to TRBJ2-2, with TRBD1 matching over 11 bases. J gave up 6 bases and V 4 bases, and 5 bases lay outside the gene matches. The CDR3 is made up of 15 amino acids. Germline V lookup: CDR1 SGDLS, CDR2 YYNGEE. CDR3 sequence: CASSPDRGLAGELFF. In DNA form, the CDR3 reads TGTGCCAGCAGCCCGGACAGGGGGCTGGCCGGGGAGCTGTTTTTT.

This chain links TRBV6-1 with TRBJ2-7; D might be TRBD2 (7 bases). Trimming removed 5 bases at V and 7 bases at J, with 18 bases between. Germline CDR1 reads MNHNS; CDR2 reads SASEGT. The CDR3 totals 14 residues. The CDR3 bases are TGTGCCAGCAGTATCCCAGGGGAAGCGGGGGAGCAGTACTTC. It yields the protein CASSIPGEAGEQYF.

This chain uses TRBV30 with TRBJ2-1; TRBD2 matches at 11 bases. Per germline, CDR1 GTSNPN and CDR2 SVGIG (reference sequence). J gave up 6 bases and V 4 bases, and 8 bases lay outside the gene matches. The length of the CDR3 is 15 residues. The CDR3 DNA reads as TGTGCCTGGACAAGAGGGCTAGCGGGAGGCAATGAGCAGTTCTTC. It encodes CAWTRGLAGGNEQFF.

This rearrangement joins TRBV30 to TRBJ2-1, with D possibly TRBD2 on 5 matching bases. V lost 4 bases and J lost 15, with 22 bases in between. The CDR3 sequence is 13 residues long. Germline assignment: CDR1 GTSNPN and CDR2 SVGIG (reference sequence). CDR3 DNA: TGTGCCTGGACCCCCGAGGGTCCCACCGTACCGTTCTTC. Translation: CAWTPEGPTVPFF. The entire variable domain, with the rest obtained from reference TRBV30 and TRBJ2-1, is as follows: SQTIHQWPATLVQPVGSPLSLECTVEGTSNPNLYWYRQAAGRGLQLLFYSVGIGQISSEVPQNLSASRPQDRQFILSSKKLLLSDSGFYLCAWTPEGPTVPFFGPGTRLTVL.

V is TRBV11-3 and J is TRBJ2-1; 8 bases match TRBD2. V lost 5 bases to trimming and J lost 8 bases; unmatched junction nucleotides: 11. Per germline, CDR1 SGHNT and CDR2 YENEEA. CDR3 length: 15 residues. CDR3 in amino acids: CASSPGGGRRDEQFF. The CDR3 nucleotides read TGTGCCAGCAGCCCTGGCGGCGGGAGGAGGGATGAGCAGTTCTTC. Filled out from reference TRBV11-3 and TRBJ2-1, the complete variable domain reads EAGVVQSPRYKIIEKKQPVAFWCNPISGHNTLYWYLQNLGQGPELLIRYENEEAVDDSQLPKDRFSAERLKGVDSTLKIQPAELGDSAVYLCASSPGGGRRDEQFFGPGTRLTVL.

J is TRBJ2-1 and V is TRBV28; D is possibly TRBD1 or TRBD2 (5 bases each). V shed 5 bases and J shed 1 base, with 12 bases lying between them. Germline values: CDR1 MDHEN, CDR2 SYDVKM. The CDR3 has 15 residues. The CDR3 DNA is TGTGCCAGCAGTCCCCCGGGACGGTCCTACAATGAGCAGTTCTTC. It specifies CASSPPGRSYNEQFF.

The V and J genes are TRBV2 and TRBJ1-5; no clear D gene. CDR1 is SNHLY, CDR2 FYNNEI, per germline. The ends were cut back, 4 bases at V and 4 bases at J, with 8 bases in the middle. The CDR3 runs to 13 residues. CDR3 protein: CASSGRKNQPQHF. The CDR3, as DNA: TGTGCCAGCAGTGGACGGAAGAATCAGCCCCAGCATTTT.

This rearrangement joins TRBV6-1 to TRBJ2-7, with 12 positions matching TRBD1. Germline CDR1 and CDR2: MNHNS and SASEGT. The CDR3 spans 17 residues. J was trimmed by 5 bases and V by 2 bases; bases with no gene match: 10. The CDR3: CASSEWDRGLYPNEQYF. The DNA for the CDR3 is TGTGCCAGCAGTGAATGGGACAGGGGGCTGTACCCTAACGAGCAGTACTTC.

This sequence joins TRBV29-1 and TRBJ2-7, with 9 bases aligning to TRBD1. V lost 6 bases to trimming and J lost 3 bases; unmatched junction nucleotides: 3. The CDR3 consists of 12 residues. Germline CDR1 reads SQVTM; CDR2 reads ANQGSEA. CDR3 DNA: TGCAGCGTCGGGACAGGGTTCTACGAGCAGTACTTC. Translated, it gives CSVGTGFYEQYF.

The rearrangement links TRBV18 to TRBJ2-7; D unresolved. The CDR3 has 16 amino acids. With 3 bases removed from V and 4 bases from J, the gap between germline ends came to 19 bases. The germline V gene encodes CDR1 KGHSH and CDR2 LQKENI. CDR3 protein: CASSPQVARLGYEQYF. For the CDR3, the DNA is TGTGCCAGCTCACCGCAGGTCGCACGCTTGGGATACGAGCAGTACTTC.

The chain recombines TRBV7-9 with TRBJ2-2; D is undetermined. Germline CDR1 and CDR2: SEHNR and FQNEAQ (reference sequence). Trimming cost V 6 bases and J 1 base, with 9 bases left between them. CDR3 length: 14 amino acids. The CDR3 DNA reads TGTGCCAGCAGTAGGGTGCAGAACACCGGGGAGCTGTTTTTT. Translation: CASSRVQNTGELFF.

The chain recombines TRBV6-5 with TRBJ2-2, with 8 bases fitting TRBD1. The CDR3 consists of 15 residues. Per the germline V gene, CDR1 is MNHEY and CDR2 is SVGAGI. V lost 2 bases, J lost 1 base, and 0 bases stayed unmatched. Written as DNA, the CDR3 is TGTGCCAGCAGTTACGGGACAGGGAACACCGGGGAGCTGTTTTTT. Translated: CASSYGTGNTGELFF.

The chain is built from TRBV2 and TRBJ2-3, with 14 bases fitting TRBD2. Per germline, CDR1 SNHLY and CDR2 FYNNEI. V was pared by 1 base and J by 7 bases, with 4 bases of the junction left unmatched. The CDR3 consists of 16 residues. CDR3 bases: TGTGCCAGCAGTGAAGGACTAGCGGGAGGGCGGAATACGCAGTATTTT. It translates to CASSEGLAGGRNTQYF.